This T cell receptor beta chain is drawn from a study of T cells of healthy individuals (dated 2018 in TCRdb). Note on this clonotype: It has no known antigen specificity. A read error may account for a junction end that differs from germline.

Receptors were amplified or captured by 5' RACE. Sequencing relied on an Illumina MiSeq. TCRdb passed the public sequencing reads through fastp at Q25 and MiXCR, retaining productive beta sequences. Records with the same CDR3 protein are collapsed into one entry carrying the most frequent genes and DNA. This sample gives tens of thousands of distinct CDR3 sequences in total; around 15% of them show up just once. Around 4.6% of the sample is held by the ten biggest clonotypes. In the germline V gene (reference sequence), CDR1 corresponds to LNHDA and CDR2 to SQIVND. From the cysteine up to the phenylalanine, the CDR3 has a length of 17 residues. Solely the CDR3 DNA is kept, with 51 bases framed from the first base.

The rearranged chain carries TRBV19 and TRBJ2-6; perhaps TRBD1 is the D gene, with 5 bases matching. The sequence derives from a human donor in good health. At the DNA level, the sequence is TGTGCCAGTAGAAAGGAAGACGGACCCTCTGGGGCCAACGTCCAGACTTTC. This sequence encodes CASRKEDGPSGANVQTF.